Given below is one T cell receptor beta chain in context. This entry is derived from a study of molecular identifiers for immune sequencing clone quantification. Study in general: Naive CD8 cell RNA, from approximately 20,000 or 100,000 cells, was split five ways in replicates, with four sequenced.

Naive CD8 sequencing libraries were generated from about 21,000 to 970,000 sorted cells, with 10%, 30% or 50% RNA as input. One entry per CDR3 protein, called by TCRdb with MiXCR from the PCR reads. The sample holds roughly 40,000 distinct CDR3 sequences, approximately 25% seen once. The CDR3 is made up of 13 amino acids. Germline V gene data show CDR1 as LNHDA and CDR2 as SQIVND (reference sequence). The ends lost 10 bases at V and 7 bases at J; junction bases unmatched: 13. J is TRBJ2-7 and V is TRBV19; the match to TRBD1 covers 7 bases. The origin of this receptor is a human donor in good health. Some libraries in this study had Jurkat cell RNA spiked in. Material for sequencing was naive CD8+ T cells from blood, with Jurkat cell RNA spiked in. Documented subset: FACS-sorted CD8+CD4-CCR7+CD45RA+ naive T cells. Written as DNA, the CDR3 is TGTGCCACCCAGGGACAGACCGCCGGTGAGCAGTACTTC. It yields the protein CATQGQTAGEQYF.